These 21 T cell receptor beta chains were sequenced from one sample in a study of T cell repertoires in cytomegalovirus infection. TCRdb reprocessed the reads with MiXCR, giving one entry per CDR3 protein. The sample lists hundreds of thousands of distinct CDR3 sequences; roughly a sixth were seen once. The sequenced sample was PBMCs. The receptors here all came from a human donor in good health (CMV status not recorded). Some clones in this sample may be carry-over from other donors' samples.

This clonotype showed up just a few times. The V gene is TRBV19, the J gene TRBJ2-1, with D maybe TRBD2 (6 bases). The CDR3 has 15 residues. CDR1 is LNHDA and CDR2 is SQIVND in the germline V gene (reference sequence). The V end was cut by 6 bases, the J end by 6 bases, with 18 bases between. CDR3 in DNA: TGTGCCAGTAGCACCTACGGGGGAGTTGGCAATGAGCAGTTCTTC. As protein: CASSTYGGVGNEQFF.

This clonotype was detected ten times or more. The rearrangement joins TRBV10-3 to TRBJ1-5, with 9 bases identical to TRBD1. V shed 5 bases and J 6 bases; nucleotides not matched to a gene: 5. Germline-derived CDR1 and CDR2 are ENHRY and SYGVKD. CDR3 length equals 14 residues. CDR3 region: CAISWTGDSQPQHF. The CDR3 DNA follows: TGTGCCATCAGTTGGACAGGGGATAGTCAGCCCCAGCATTTT.

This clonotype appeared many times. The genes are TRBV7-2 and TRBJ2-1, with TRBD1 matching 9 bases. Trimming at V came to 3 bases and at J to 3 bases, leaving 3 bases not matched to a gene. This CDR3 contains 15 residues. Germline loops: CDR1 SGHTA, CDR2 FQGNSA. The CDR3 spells CASSFWTGDYNEQFF. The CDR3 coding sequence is TGTGCCAGCAGCTTTTGGACAGGGGACTACAATGAGCAGTTCTTC.

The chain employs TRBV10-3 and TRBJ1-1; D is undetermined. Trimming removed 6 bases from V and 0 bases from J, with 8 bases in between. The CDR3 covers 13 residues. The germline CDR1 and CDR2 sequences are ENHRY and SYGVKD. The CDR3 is CAIRGNLNTEAFF. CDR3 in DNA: TGTGCCATCAGGGGGAATTTGAACACTGAAGCTTTCTTT.

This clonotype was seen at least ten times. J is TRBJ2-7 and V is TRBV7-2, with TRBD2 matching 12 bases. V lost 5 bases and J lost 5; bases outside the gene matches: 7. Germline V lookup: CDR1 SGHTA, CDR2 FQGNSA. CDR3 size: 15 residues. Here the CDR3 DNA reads TGTGCCAGCAGCGCCCGACTAGCGGGGGAAAACGAGCAGTACTTC. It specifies CASSARLAGENEQYF.

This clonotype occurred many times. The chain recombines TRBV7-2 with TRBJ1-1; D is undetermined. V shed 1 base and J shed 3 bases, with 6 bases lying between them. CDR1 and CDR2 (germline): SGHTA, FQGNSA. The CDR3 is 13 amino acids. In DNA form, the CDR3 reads TGTGCCAGCAGCTTAGAGGCGGACACTGAAGCTTTCTTT. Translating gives CASSLEADTEAFF.

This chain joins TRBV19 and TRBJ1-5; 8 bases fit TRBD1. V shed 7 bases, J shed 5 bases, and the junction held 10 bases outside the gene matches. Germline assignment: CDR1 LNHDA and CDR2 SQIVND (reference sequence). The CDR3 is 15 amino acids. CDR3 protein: CASNADRDTHQPQHF. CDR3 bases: TGTGCCAGTAACGCGGACAGGGATACACATCAGCCCCAGCATTTT.

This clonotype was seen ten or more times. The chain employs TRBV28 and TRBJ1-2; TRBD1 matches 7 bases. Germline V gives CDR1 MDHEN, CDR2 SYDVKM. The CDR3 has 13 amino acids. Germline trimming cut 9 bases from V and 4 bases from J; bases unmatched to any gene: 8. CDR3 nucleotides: TGTGCCAGTATATCGACAGGGCTCTATGGCTACACCTTC. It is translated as CASISTGLYGYTF.

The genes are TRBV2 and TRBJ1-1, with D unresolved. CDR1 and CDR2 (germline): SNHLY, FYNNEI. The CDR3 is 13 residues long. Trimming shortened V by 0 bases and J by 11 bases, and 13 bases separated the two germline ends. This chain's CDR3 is CASSEAGGSRAFF. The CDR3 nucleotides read TGTGCCAGCAGTGAAGCGGGAGGAAGCCGGGCTTTCTTT.

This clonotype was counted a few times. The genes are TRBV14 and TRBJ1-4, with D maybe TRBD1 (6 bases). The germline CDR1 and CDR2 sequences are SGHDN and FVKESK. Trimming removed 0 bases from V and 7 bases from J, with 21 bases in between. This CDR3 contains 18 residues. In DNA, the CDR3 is TGTGCCAGCAGCCAAGAAGGAGATTCCAGGGGCGTGAGTGAAAAACTGTTTTTT. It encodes CASSQEGDSRGVSEKLFF.

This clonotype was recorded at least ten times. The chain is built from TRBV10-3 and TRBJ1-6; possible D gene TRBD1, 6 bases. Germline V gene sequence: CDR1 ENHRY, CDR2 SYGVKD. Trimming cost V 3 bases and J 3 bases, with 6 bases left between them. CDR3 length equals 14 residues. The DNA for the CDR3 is TGTGCCATCAGTGAACAGGGCTATAATTCACCCCTCCACTTT. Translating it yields CAISEQGYNSPLHF.

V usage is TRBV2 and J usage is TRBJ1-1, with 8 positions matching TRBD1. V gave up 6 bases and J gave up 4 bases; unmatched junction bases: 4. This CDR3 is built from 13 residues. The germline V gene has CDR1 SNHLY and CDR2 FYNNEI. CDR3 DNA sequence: TGTGCCAGCAGCCAACAGGGGGGCACTGAAGCTTTCTTT. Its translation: CASSQQGGTEAFF.

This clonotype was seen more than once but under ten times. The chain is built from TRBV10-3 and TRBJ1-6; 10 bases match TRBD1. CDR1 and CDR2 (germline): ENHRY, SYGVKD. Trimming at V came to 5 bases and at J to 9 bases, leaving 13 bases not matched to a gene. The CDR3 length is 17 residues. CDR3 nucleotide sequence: TGTGCCATCAGTAAGGAAGCTAGGGACAGGGGCGGTTCACCCCTCCACTTT. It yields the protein CAISKEARDRGGSPLHF.

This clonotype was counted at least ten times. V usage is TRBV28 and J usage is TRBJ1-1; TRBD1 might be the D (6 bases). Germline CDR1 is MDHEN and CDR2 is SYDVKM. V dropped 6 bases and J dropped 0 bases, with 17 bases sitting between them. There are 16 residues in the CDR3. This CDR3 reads CASSPGGLQMNTEAFF. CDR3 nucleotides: TGTGCCAGCAGCCCGGGGGGGCTCCAGATGAACACTGAAGCTTTCTTT.

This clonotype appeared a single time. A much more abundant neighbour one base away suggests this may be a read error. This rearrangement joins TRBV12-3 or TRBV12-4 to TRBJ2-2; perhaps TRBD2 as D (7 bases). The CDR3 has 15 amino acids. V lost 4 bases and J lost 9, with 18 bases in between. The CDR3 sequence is CASSSHRGGTRELFF. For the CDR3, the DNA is TGTGCCAGCAGTTCCCATAGGGGGGGAACCAGGGAGCTGTTTTTT.

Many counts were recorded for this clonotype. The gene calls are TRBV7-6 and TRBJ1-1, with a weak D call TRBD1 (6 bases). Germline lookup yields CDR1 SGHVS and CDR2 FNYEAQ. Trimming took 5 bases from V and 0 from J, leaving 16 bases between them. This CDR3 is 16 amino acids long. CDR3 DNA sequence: TGTGCCAGCAGCCAATCACAGGGTAACATGAACACTGAAGCTTTCTTT. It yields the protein CASSQSQGNMNTEAFF.

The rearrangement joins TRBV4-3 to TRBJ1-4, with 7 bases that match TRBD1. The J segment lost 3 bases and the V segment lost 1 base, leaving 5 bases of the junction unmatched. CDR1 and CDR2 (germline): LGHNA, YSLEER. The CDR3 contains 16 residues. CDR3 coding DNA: TGCGCCAGCAGCCAAGCCGGGACAGCCTCTAATGAAAAACTGTTTTTT. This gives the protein CASSQAGTASNEKLFF.

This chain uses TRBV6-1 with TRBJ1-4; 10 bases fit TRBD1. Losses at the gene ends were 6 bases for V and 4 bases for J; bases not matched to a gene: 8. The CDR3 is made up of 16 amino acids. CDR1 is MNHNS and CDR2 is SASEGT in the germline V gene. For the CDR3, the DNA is TGTGCCAGCAGGAGGGACAGGGGCACCGGTAATGAAAAACTGTTTTTT. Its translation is CASRRDRGTGNEKLFF.

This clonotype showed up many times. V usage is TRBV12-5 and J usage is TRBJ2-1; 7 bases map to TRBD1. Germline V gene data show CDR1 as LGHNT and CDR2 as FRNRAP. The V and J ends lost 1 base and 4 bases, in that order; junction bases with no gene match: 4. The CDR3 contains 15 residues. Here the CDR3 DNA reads TGTGCTAGTGGTTTGGCCGGGACAGATTACAATGAGCAGTTCTTC. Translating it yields CASGLAGTDYNEQFF.

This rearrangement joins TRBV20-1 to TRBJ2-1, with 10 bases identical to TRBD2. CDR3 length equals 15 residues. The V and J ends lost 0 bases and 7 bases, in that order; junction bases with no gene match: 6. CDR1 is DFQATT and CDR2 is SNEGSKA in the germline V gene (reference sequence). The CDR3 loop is CSARDEAGGANEQFF. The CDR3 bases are TGCAGTGCTAGAGACGAAGCGGGGGGGGCAAATGAGCAGTTCTTC.

The CDR3: CASSPITGGYNEQFF. CDR3 nucleotides: TGTGCCAGCAGTCCCATTACAGGGGGATACAATGAGCAGTTCTTC. The chain has TRBV27 and TRBJ2-1; 8 positions agree with TRBD1. CDR3 length: 15 residues. V shed 5 bases, J shed 4 bases, and the junction held 7 bases outside the gene matches. Germline V CDR1 and CDR2: MNHEY, SMNVEV (reference sequence).